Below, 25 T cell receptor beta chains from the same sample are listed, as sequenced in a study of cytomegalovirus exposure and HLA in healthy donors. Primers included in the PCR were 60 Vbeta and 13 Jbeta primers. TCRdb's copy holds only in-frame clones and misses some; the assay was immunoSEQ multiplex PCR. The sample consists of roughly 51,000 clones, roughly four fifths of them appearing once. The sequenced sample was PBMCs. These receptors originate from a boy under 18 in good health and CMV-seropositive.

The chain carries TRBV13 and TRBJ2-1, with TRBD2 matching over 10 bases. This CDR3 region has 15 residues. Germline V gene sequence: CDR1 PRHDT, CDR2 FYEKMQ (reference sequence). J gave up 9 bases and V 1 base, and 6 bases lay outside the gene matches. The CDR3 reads CASSLAAGGASEQFF. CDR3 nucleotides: TGTGCCAGCAGCTTAGCAGCGGGGGGGGCCTCTGAGCAGTTCTTC.

The CDR3 region has the DNA TGTGCCAGCAGCTTAGCCAGTCGTGAGGATGGCTACACCTTC. Residues: CASSLASREDGYTF. The rearrangement uses TRBV7-2 and TRBJ1-2; D ambiguous. Deletions cut 0 bases from V and 6 bases from J, with 11 bases between. Germline lookup yields CDR1 SGHTA and CDR2 FQGNSA. This CDR3 is 14 amino acids long.

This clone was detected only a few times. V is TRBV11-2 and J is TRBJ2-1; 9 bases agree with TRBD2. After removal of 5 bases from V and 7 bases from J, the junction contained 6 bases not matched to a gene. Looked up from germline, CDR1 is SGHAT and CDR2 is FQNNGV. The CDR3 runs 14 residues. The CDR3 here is CASSIQLAGNEQFF. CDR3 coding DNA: TGTGCCAGCAGCATCCAACTAGCGGGTAATGAGCAGTTCTTC. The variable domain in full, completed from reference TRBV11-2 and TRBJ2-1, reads EAGVAQSPRYKIIEKRQSVAFWCNPISGHATLYWYQQILGQGPKLLIQFQNNGVVDDSQLPKDRFSAERLKGVDSTLKIQPAKLEDSAVYLCASSIQLAGNEQFFGPGTRLTVL.

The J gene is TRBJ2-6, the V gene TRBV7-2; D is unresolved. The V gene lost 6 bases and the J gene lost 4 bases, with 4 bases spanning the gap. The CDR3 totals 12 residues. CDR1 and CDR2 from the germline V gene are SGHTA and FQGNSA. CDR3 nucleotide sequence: TGTGCCAGCAGTAGCGGGGCCAACGTCCTGACTTTC. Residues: CASSSGANVLTF.

CDR3 protein: CASSFPGGAYTF. CDR3 nucleotide sequence: TGTGCCAGCAGCTTTCCCGGCGGTGCCTACACCTTC. The genes are TRBV7-9 and TRBJ1-2; D not resolved. The germline V gene has CDR1 SEHNR and CDR2 FQNEAQ (reference sequence). The CDR3 contains 12 residues. With 3 bases removed from V and 10 bases from J, the gap between germline ends came to 12 bases.

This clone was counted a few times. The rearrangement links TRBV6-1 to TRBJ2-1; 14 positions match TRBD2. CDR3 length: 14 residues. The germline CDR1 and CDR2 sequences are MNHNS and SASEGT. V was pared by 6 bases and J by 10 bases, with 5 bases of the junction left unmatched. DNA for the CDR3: TGTGCCAGCAGGGACGGGACTAGCGGGGGCGAGCAGTTCTTC. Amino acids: CASRDGTSGGEQFF.

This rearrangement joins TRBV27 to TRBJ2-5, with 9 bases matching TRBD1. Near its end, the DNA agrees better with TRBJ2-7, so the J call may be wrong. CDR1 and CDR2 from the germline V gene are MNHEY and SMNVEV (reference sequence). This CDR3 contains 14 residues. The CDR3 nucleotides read TGTGCCAGCAGTTTAGGGACAGGGTATGGCGAGCAGTACTTC. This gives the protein CASSLGTGYGEQYF.

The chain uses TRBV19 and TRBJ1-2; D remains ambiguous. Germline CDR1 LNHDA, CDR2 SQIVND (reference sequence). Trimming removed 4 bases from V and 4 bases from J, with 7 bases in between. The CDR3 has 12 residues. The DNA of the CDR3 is TGTGCCAGTAGTAACACTATCTATGGCTACACCTTC. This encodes CASSNTIYGYTF.

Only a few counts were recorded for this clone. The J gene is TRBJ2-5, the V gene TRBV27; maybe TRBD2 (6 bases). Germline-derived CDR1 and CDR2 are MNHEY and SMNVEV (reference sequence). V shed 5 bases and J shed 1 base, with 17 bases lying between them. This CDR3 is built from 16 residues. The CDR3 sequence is CASSPSFLGGQETQYF. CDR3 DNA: TGTGCCAGCAGTCCCTCTTTCCTGGGGGGCCAAGAGACCCAGTACTTC.

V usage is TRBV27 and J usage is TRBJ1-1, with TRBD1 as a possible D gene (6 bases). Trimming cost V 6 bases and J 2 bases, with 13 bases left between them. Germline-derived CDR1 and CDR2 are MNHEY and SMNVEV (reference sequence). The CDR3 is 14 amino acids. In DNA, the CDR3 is TGTGCCAGCAGACTGGGACACCTAAACACTGAAGCTTTCTTT. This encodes CASRLGHLNTEAFF.

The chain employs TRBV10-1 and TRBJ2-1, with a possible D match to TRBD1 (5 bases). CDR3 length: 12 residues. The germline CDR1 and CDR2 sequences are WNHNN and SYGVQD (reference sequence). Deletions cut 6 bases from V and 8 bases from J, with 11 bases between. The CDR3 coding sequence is TGCGCCAGCAGGGGGCCCTCCGATGAGCAGTTCTTC. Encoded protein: CASRGPSDEQFF.

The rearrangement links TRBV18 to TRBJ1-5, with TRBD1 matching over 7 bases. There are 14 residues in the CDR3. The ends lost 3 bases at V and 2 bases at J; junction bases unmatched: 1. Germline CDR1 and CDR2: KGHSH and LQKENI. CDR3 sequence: CASSPGTGNQPQHF. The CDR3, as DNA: TGTGCCAGCTCACCCGGGACAGGCAATCAGCCCCAGCATTTT.

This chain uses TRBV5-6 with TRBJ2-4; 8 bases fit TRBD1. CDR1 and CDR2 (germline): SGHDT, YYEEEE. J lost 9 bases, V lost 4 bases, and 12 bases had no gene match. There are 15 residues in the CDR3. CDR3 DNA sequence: TGTGCCAGCAGCCGGGAGACAGGGGATAGGGGCATTCAGTACTTC. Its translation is CASSRETGDRGIQYF.

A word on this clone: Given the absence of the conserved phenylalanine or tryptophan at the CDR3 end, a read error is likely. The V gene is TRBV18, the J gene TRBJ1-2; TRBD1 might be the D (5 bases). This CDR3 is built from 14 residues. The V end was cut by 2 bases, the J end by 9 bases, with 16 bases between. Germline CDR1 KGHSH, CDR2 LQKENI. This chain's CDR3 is CASSPGARADSYTL. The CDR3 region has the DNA TGTGCCAGCTCACCAGGGGCACGGGCGGATAGCTACACCCTC.

CDR3 loop: CASSFAGGPGDTQYF. The CDR3 DNA reads as TGTGCCAGCAGTTTTGCGGGGGGGCCCGGAGATACGCAGTATTTT. The V and J genes are TRBV27 and TRBJ2-3, with 9 positions matching TRBD2. The CDR3 sequence is 15 residues long. CDR1 MNHEY and CDR2 SMNVEV come from the germline V gene (reference sequence). V was clipped by 3 bases and J by 5 bases; unmatched bases: 6.

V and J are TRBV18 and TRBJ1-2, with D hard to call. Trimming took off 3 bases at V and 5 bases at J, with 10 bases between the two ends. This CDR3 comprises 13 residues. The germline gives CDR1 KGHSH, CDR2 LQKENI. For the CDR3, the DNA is TGTGCCAGCTCACCCCCCGAGAGGTATGGCTACACCTTC. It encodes CASSPPERYGYTF.

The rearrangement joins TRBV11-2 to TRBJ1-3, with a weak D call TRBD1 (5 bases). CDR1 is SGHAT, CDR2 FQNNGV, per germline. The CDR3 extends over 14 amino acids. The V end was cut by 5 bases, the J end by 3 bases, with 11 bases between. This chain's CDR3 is CASSRGDGGNTIYF. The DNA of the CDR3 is TGTGCCAGCAGCCGGGGGGACGGTGGAAACACCATATATTTT.

The CDR3 sequence: CASSLAGPSYEQYF. CDR3 DNA sequence: TGTGCCAGCAGTTTGGCGGGCCCCTCCTACGAGCAGTACTTC. This rearrangement joins TRBV27 to TRBJ2-7, with D tentatively TRBD2 (5 bases). The V end was cut by 3 bases, the J end by 0 bases, with 9 bases between. The CDR3 is 14 residues long. Per germline, CDR1 MNHEY and CDR2 SMNVEV (reference sequence).

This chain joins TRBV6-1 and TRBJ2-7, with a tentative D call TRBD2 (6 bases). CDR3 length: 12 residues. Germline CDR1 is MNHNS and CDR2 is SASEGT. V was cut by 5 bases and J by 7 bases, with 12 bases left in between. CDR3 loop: CASSRFGGEQYF. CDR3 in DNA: TGTGCCAGCAGTCGCTTTGGGGGGGAGCAGTACTTC.

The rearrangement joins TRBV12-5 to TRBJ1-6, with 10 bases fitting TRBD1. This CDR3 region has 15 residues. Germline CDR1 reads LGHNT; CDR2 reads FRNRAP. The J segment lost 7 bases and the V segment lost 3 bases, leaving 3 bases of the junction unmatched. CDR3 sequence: CASGFGTGVNSPLHF. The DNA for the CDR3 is TGTGCTAGTGGTTTCGGGACAGGGGTAAATTCACCCCTCCACTTT.

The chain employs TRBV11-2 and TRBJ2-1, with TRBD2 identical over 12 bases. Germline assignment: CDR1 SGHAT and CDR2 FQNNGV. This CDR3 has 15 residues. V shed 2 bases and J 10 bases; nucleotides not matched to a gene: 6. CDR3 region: CASSLLGLAGSEQFF. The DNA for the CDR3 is TGTGCCAGCAGCTTATTGGGACTAGCGGGTTCAGAGCAGTTCTTC.

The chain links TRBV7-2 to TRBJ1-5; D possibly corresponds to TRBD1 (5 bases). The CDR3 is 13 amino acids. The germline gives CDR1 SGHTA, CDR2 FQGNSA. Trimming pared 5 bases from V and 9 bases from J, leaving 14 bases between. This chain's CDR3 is CASSPSQDRPQHF. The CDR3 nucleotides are TGTGCCAGCAGCCCGTCGCAAGACAGGCCCCAGCATTTT.

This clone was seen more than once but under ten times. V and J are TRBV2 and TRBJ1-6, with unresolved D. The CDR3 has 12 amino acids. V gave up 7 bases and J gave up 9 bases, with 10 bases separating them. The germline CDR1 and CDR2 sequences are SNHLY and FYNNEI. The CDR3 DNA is TGTGCCAGCACATATACCGGTTCACCCCTCCACTTT. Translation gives CASTYTGSPLHF.

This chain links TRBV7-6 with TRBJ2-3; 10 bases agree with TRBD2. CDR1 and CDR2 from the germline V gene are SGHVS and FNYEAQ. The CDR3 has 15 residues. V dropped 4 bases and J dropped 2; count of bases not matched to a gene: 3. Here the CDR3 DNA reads TGTGCCAGCAGCTCTAGCGGGGGCCTCACAGATACGCAGTATTTT. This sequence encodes CASSSSGGLTDTQYF.

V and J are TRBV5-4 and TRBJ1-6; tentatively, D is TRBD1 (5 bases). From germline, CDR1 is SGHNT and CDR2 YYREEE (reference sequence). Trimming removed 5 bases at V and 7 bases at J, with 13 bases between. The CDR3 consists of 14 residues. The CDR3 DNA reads TGTGCCAGCAGGATCAGGGCTACAAATTCACCCCTCCACTTT. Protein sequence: CASRIRATNSPLHF. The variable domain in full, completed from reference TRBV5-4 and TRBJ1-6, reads ETGVTQSPTHLIKTRGQQVTLRCSSQSGHNTVSWYQQALGQGPQFIFQYYREEENGRGNFPPRFSGLQFPNYSSELNVNALELDDSALYLCASRIRATNSPLHFGNGTRLTVT.